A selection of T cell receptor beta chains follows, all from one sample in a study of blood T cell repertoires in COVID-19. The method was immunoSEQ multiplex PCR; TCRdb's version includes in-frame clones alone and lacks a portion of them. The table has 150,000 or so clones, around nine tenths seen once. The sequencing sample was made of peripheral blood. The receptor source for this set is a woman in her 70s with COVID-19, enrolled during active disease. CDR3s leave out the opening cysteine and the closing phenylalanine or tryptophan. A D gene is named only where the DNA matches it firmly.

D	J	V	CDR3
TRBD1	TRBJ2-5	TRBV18	ASSPGTGGEETQY
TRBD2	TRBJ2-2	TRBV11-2	ASIAGGDFSGELF
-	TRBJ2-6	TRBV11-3	ASSPGYNSGANVLT
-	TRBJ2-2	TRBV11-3	ASSLGQSNTGELF
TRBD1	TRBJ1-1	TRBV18	ASSSTGTATNTEAF
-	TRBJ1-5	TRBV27	ASSSRPQGDQPQH
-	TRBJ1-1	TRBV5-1	ASSLAGGSDTF
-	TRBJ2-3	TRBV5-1	ASSSAEYTQY
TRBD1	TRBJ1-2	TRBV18	ASSPPEAGGGYT
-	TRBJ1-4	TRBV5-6	ASSLWSGVEVEKLF
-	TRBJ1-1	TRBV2	ASTKDWLQNTEAF
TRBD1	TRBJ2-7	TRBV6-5	ASTRQGTSYEQY
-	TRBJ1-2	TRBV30	AWSVSENYGYT
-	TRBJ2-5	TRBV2	ASTFKETQY
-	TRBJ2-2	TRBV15	ATSRGLSITVGELF
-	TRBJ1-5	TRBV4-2	ASSQDPAGSNQPQH